This paragraph covers one TCR beta chain sequence. What this receptor recognizes is not known. The input lacks base qualities; no much larger clone sits a single base away. These data originate in a study of blood T cell repertoires in COVID-19 (dated by TCRdb to 2018 to 2021). About the study as a whole: Collaborator samples came from the United States, Italy and Spain and covered acute and convalescent phases of COVID-19. The material from the prospective study consisted of cDNA or gDNA derived from T cells, B-cell-depleted T cells, or PBMCs. Deeply sampled blood TCRbeta repertoires from subjects exposed to, actively infected with, or recovered from COVID-19 were included in the dataset. A freely available public database, intended as a resource for researchers studying the immune response to SARS-CoV-2, is where the repertoires were released. The samples were drawn from two sources: the first 160 participants of the ongoing ImmuneRACE study, and 1,000 to 1,500 subjects contributed by 6 global collaborators. A de-identified subject ID, COVID-19 status, age in years and sex were almost always included in the sample metadata. Where HLA class I and class II types were available, the types were taken from metadata supplied by the sample provider, not from assay-based typing.

TCRbeta CDR3 regions were amplified from genomic DNA using the immunoSEQ Assay, a bias-controlled multiplex PCR. On the authors' methods: The number of nucleated cells in each sample was estimated from the amplification of reference gene primers within the assay. To quantify the absolute abundance of each unique TCRbeta CDR3 rearrangement, sequence reads were collapsed and filtered. For each sample, productive Simpson clonality was calculated as the square root of Simpson's diversity index over productive rearrangements. Imported from immuneACCESS, the table was reduced by TCRdb to in-frame sequences with V and J called. These copies leave out some clones; in studies compared against another copy, an unresolved V gene accounts for under half, and the cause of the remainder is not known. V, J and clone size reflect that table, while D and trimming were determined from the DNA. Counted in this sample were about 95,000 clones; under 85% of them appeared once. The ten largest clonotypes hold roughly 22% of the sample.

On the study overall, not on this receptor specifically: The quantity of clinical and demographic metadata differed by source and by participant and was supplied without curation.

Taken from the germline V gene, the CDR1 and CDR2 loops are SGHVS and FQNEAQ. Cut back by 4 bases and 9 bases, the V and J ends lie 13 bases apart. Reading from cysteine to phenylalanine, the CDR3 counts 13 amino acids. Solely the CDR3 DNA is kept, with 39 bases framed from the first base. Each collaborating institution followed its own protocols to collect whole blood in K2EDTA tubes. Collaborator samples were shipped for TCRbeta analysis as frozen whole blood, isolated PBMCs, or DNA extracted from either sample type. The sequenced material came from peripheral blood. The V and J segments used are TRBV7-8 and TRBJ2-1; a weak D assignment points to TRBD2 (5 bases agree). This clonotype originated in a human donor in a cohort sampled during active COVID-19. CDR3 loop: CASSSIEGIEQFF. The nucleotides read TGTGCCAGCAGCTCCATTGAGGGAATTGAGCAGTTCTTC.